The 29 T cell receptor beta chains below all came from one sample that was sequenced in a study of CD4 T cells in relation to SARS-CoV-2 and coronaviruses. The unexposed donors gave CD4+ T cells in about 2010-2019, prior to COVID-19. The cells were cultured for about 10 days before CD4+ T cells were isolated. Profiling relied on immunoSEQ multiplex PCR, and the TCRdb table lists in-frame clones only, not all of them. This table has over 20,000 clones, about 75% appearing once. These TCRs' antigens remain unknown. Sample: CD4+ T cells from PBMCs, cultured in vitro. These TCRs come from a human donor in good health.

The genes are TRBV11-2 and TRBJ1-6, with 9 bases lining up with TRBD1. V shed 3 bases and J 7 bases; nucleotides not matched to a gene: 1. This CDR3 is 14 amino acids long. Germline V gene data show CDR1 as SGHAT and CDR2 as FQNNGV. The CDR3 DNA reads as TGTGCCAGCAGCTTCGGGACAGGGAATTCACCCCTCCACTTT. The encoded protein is CASSFGTGNSPLHF. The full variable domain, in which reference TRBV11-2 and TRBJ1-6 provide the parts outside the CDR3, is EAGVAQSPRYKIIEKRQSVAFWCNPISGHATLYWYQQILGQGPKLLIQFQNNGVVDDSQLPKDRFSAERLKGVDSTLKIQPAKLEDSAVYLCASSFGTGNSPLHFGNGTRLTVT.

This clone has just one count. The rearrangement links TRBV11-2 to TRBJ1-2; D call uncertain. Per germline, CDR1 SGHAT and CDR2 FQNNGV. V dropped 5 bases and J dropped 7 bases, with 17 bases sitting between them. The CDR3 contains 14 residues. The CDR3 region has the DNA TGTGCCAGCAGCGACTGGGGAGGAGGGATTGGCTACACCTTC. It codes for CASSDWGGGIGYTF.

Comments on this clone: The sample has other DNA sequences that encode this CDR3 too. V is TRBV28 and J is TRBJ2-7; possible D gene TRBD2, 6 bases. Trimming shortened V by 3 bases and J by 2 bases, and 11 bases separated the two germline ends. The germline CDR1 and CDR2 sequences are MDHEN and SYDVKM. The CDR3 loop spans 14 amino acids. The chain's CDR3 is CASSFPGGAYEQYF. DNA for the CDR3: TGTGCCAGCAGTTTTCCCGGGGGAGCCTACGAGCAGTACTTC.

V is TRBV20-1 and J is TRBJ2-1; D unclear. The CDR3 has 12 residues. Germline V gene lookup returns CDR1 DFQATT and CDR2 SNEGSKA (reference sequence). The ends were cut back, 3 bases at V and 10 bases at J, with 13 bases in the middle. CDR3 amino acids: CSASGGLREQFF. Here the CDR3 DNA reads TGCAGTGCTAGTGGCGGATTGCGGGAGCAGTTCTTC.

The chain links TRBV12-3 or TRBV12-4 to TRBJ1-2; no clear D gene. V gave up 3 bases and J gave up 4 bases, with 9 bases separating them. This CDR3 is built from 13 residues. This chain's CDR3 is CASSLWKGYGYTF. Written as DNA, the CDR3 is TGTGCCAGCAGTTTGTGGAAGGGCTATGGCTACACCTTC.

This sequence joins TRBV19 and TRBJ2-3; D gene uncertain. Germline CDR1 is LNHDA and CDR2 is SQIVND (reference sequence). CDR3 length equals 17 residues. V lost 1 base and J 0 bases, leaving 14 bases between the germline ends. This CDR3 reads CASSIAGTAFSTDTQYF. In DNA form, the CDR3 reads TGTGCCAGTAGTATAGCAGGAACAGCCTTTAGCACAGATACGCAGTATTTT.

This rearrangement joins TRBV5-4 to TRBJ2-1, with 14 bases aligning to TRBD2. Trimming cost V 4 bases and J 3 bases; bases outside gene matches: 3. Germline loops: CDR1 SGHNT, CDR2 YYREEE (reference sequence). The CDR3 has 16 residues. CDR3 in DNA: TGTGCCAGCAGCCCTGGGACTAGCGGGAGCTACAATGAGCAGTTCTTC. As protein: CASSPGTSGSYNEQFF.

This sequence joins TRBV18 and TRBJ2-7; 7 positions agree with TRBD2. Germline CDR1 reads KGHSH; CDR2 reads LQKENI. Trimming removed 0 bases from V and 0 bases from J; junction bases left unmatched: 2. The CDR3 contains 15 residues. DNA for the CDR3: TGTGCCAGCTCACCACCGGCGGGAGACTCCTACGAGCAGTACTTC. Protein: CASSPPAGDSYEQYF. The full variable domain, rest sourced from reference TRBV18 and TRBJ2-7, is NAGVMQNPRHLVRRRGQEARLRCSPMKGHSHVYWYRQLPEEGLKFMVYLQKENIIDESGMPKERFSAEFPKEGPSILRIQQVVRGDSAAYFCASSPPAGDSYEQYFGPGTRLTVT.

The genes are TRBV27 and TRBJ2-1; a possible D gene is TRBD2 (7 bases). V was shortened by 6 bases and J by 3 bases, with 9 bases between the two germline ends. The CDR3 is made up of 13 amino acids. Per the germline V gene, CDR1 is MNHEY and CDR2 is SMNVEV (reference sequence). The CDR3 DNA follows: TGTGCCAGCAGGAGGGGGGGCTACAATGAGCAGTTCTTC. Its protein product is CASRRGGYNEQFF.

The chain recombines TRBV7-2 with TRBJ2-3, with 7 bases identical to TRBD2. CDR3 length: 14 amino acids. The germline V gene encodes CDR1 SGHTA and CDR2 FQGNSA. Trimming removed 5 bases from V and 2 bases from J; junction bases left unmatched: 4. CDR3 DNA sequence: TGTGCCAGCAGCGCCGGACTAGACACAGATACGCAGTATTTT. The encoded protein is CASSAGLDTDTQYF.

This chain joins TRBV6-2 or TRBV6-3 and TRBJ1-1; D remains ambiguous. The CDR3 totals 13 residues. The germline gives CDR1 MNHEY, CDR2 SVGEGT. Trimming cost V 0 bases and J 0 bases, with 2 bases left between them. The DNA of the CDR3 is TGTGCCAGCAGTTACTCAGTGAACACTGAAGCTTTCTTT. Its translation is CASSYSVNTEAFF.

The CDR3 DNA reads as TGTGCCAGCAGCCCATTGGGACACCGGGGCCCTAGTGAGCAGTTCTTC. Residues: CASSPLGHRGPSEQFF. The chain is built from TRBV14 and TRBJ2-1; tentative D call: TRBD1 (6 bases). Germline CDR1 reads SGHDN; CDR2 reads FVKESK. V was clipped by 4 bases and J by 9 bases, with 22 bases between them. The CDR3 is made up of 16 amino acids.

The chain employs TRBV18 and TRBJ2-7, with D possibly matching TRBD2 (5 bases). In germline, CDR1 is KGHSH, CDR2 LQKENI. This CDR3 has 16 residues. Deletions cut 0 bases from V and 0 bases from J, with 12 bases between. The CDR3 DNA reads TGTGCCAGCTCACCACCGAGCGGATCGAGCTCCTACGAGCAGTACTTC. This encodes CASSPPSGSSSYEQYF.

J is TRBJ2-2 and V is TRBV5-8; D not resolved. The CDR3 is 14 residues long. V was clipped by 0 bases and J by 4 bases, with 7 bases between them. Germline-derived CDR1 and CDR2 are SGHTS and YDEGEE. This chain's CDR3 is CASSLVRATGELFF. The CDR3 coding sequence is TGTGCCAGCAGCTTGGTTAGGGCCACCGGGGAGCTGTTTTTT.

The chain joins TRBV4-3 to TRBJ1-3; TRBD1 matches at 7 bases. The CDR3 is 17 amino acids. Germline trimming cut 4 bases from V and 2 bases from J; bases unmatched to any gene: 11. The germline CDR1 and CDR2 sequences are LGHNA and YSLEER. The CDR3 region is CASSRTTGTEAGNTIYF. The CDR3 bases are TGCGCCAGCAGCCGAACGACAGGGACGGAGGCTGGAAACACCATATATTTT.

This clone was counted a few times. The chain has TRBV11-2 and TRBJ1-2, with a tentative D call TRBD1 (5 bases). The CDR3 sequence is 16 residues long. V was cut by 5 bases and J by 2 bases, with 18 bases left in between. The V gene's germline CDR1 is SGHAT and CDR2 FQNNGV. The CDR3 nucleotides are TGTGCCAGCAGCCCCTTAACCGGGACGGTGAACTATGGCTACACCTTC. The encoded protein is CASSPLTGTVNYGYTF.

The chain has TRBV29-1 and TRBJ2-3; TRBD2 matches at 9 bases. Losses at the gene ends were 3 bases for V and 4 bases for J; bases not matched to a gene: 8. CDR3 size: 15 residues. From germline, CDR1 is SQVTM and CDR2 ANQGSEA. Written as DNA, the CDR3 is TGCAGCGTTGAGGGTAGCGGGGGAAATCCAGATACGCAGTATTTT. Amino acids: CSVEGSGGNPDTQYF.

The CDR3 DNA is TGTGCCAGCAGCCAATTTGGAGGGCCAGAGTATGGCTACACCTTC. Its translation is CASSQFGGPEYGYTF. This chain uses TRBV3-1 (or the pseudogene TRBV3-2) with TRBJ1-2; D gene ambiguous. CDR3 length: 15 residues. CDR1 LGHDT and CDR2 YNNKEL come from the germline V gene (reference sequence). V shed 2 bases and J shed 5 bases, with 15 bases lying between them.

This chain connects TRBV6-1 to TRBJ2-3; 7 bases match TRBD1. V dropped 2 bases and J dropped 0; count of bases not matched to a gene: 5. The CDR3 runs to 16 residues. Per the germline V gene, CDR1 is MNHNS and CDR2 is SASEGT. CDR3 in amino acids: CASSELPGQSTDTQYF. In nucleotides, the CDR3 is TGTGCCAGCAGTGAACTCCCGGGACAGAGCACAGATACGCAGTATTTT.

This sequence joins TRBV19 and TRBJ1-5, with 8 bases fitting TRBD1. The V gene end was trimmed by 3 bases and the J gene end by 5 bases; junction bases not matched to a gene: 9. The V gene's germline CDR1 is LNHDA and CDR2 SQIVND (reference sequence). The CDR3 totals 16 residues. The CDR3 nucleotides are TGTGCCAGTAGTATTTTAGGGACAGGCGCCGATCAGCCCCAGCATTTT. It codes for CASSILGTGADQPQHF.

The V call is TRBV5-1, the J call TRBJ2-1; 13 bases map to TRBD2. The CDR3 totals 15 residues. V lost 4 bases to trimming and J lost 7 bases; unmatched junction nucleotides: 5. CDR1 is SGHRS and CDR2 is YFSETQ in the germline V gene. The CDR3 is CASSGGTSGTNEQFF. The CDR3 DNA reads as TGCGCCAGCAGCGGGGGGACTAGCGGGACGAATGAGCAGTTCTTC. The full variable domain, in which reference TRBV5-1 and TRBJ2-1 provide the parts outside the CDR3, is KAGVTQTPRYLIKTRGQQVTLSCSPISGHRSVSWYQQTPGQGLQFLFEYFSETQRNKGNFPGRFSGRQFSNSRSEMNVSTLELGDSALYLCASSGGTSGTNEQFFGPGTRLTVL.

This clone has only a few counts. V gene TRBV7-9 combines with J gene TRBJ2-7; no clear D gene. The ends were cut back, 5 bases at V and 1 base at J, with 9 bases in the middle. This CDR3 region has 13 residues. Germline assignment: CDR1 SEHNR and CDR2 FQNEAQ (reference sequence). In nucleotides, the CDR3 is TGTGCCAGCAGCCAGCAGTCATCCTACGAGCAGTACTTC. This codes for CASSQQSSYEQYF.

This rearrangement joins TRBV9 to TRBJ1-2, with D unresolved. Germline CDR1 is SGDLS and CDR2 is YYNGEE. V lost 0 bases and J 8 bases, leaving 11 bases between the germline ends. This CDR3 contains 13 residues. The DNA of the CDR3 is TGTGCCAGCAGCGTAGCCCCCAGACGAGGCTACACCTTC. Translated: CASSVAPRRGYTF.

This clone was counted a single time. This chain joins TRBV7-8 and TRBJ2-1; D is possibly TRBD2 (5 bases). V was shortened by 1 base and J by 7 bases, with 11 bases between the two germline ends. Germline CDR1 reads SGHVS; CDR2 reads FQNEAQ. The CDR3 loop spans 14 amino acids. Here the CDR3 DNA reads TGTGCCAGCAGCTTAGTAGTCGGGGTTAATGAGCAGTTCTTC. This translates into CASSLVVGVNEQFF.

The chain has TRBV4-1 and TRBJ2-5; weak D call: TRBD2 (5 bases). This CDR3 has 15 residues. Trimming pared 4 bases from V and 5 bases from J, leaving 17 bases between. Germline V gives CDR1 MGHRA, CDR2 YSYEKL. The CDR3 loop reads CASSRVEAPGETQYF. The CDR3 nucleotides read TGCGCCAGCAGCCGCGTGGAGGCCCCTGGGGAGACCCAGTACTTC.

The CDR3 sequence: CAWTNQGSLTEAFF. The CDR3 DNA follows: TGTGCCTGGACCAACCAAGGATCGCTAACTGAAGCTTTCTTT. V gene TRBV30 combines with J gene TRBJ1-1; no clear D. The CDR3 totals 14 residues. The V gene lost 4 bases and the J gene lost 5 bases, with 17 bases spanning the gap. In germline, CDR1 is GTSNPN, CDR2 SVGIG (reference sequence). The entire variable domain, with the rest obtained from reference TRBV30 and TRBJ1-1, is as follows: SQTIHQWPATLVQPVGSPLSLECTVEGTSNPNLYWYRQAAGRGLQLLFYSVGIGQISSEVPQNLSASRPQDRQFILSSKKLLLSDSGFYLCAWTNQGSLTEAFFGQGTRLTVV.

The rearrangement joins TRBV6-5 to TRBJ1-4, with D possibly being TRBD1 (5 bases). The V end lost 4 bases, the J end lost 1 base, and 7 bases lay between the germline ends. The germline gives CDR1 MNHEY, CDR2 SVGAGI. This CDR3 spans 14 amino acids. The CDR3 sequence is CASSWDGTNEKLFF. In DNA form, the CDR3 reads TGTGCCAGCAGTTGGGACGGAACTAATGAAAAACTGTTTTTT.

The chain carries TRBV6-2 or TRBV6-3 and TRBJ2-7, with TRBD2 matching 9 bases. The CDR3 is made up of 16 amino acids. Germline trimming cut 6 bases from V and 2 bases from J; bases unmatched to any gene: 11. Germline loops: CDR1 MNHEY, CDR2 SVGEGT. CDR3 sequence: CASSPAGGPGPYEQYF. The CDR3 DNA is TGTGCCAGCAGCCCTGCGGGAGGGCCAGGGCCCTACGAGCAGTACTTC.

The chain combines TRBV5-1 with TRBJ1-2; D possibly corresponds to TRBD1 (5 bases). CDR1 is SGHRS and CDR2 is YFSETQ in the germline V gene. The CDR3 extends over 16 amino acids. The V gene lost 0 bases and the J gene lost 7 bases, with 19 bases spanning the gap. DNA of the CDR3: TGCGCCAGCAGCTTGGCCGATGGCCCCCAGGGTGGTGGCTACACCTTC. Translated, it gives CASSLADGPQGGGYTF.